This passage covers 12 T cell receptor beta chains from one sample sequenced in a study of T cells in Graves' hyperthyroidism and ophthalmopathy. Amplified TCR beta CDR3 regions derived from RNA transcripts. When the TCR CDR3 underwent first-round RT-PCR, the HTBI primer set was used. In TCRdb, the multiplex PCR reads were re-called with MiXCR into one record per CDR3 protein. The data contain 300,000 to 350,000 distinct CDR3 sequences, 16% of them singletons. The sample was blood. Receptors were obtained from a man aged 25 to 45 with Graves' hyperthyroidism.

The chain is built from TRBV6-1 and TRBJ2-1; 12 positions agree with TRBD2. CDR3 length: 14 amino acids. The V gene's germline CDR1 is MNHNS and CDR2 SASEGT. V was pared by 5 bases and J by 7 bases, with 3 bases of the junction left unmatched. The CDR3 loop reads CASSQTSGSNEQFF. CDR3 nucleotides: TGTGCCAGCAGTCAGACTAGCGGGAGTAATGAGCAGTTCTTC.

J is TRBJ2-7 and V is TRBV20-1, with 7 bases matching TRBD2. CDR3 length: 14 residues. V lost 3 bases, J lost 2 bases, and 7 bases stayed unmatched. The germline CDR1 and CDR2 sequences are DFQATT and SNEGSKA (reference sequence). The CDR3 loop is CSARGRERPYEQYF. CDR3 sequence (DNA): TGCAGTGCTAGGGGGCGGGAGAGACCCTACGAGCAGTACTTC.

The chain links TRBV19 to TRBJ2-7; D unresolved. CDR3 size: 12 residues. From germline, CDR1 is LNHDA and CDR2 SQIVND (reference sequence). V was shortened by 1 base and J by 2 bases, with 3 bases between the two germline ends. CDR3 nucleotide sequence: TGTGCCAGTAGTATAGGGGCCTACGAGCAGTACTTC. Translating it yields CASSIGAYEQYF.

Only a few counts were recorded for this clonotype. The chain has TRBV25-1 and TRBJ2-3; D uncertain. The CDR3 is made up of 16 amino acids. The germline V and J ends were trimmed by 6 bases and 3 bases, with 19 bases remaining between them. Germline V CDR1 and CDR2: MGHDK, SYGVNS. The CDR3 bases are TGTGCCAGCAGGGGCTTAGGCGGCGAGTGGACAGATACGCAGTATTTT. Amino acids: CASRGLGGEWTDTQYF.

This clonotype showed up many times. This rearrangement joins TRBV11-2 to TRBJ1-5; unclear D gene. Germline V gene data show CDR1 as SGHAT and CDR2 as FQNNGV. This CDR3 is built from 13 residues. V was trimmed by 5 bases and J by 6 bases, leaving 11 bases between them. Here the CDR3 DNA reads TGTGCCAGCAGCAGGGCCGCGGCTCAGCCCCAGCATTTT. It translates to CASSRAAAQPQHF.

This clonotype was detected ten times or more. In DNA form, the CDR3 reads TGTGCCAGCAGCTTGTCAGACTACAATGAGCAGTTCTTC. Translating it yields CASSLSDYNEQFF. The chain links TRBV11-2 to TRBJ2-1; no firm D call. Germline assignment: CDR1 SGHAT and CDR2 FQNNGV. Trimming removed 3 bases from V and 3 bases from J, with 6 bases in between. The length of the CDR3 is 13 residues. The full variable domain, rest sourced from reference TRBV11-2 and TRBJ2-1, is EAGVAQSPRYKIIEKRQSVAFWCNPISGHATLYWYQQILGQGPKLLIQFQNNGVVDDSQLPKDRFSAERLKGVDSTLKIQPAKLEDSAVYLCASSLSDYNEQFFGPGTRLTVL.

The chain is built from TRBV4-1 and TRBJ2-2; D may be TRBD1 or TRBD2 (6 bases each). Germline CDR1 reads MGHRA; CDR2 reads YSYEKL. The CDR3 runs 15 residues. The germline V and J ends were trimmed by 1 base and 4 bases, with 10 bases remaining between them. As DNA, the CDR3 is TGCGCCAGCAGCCAAGCGGGGGCTAGCACCGGGGAGCTGTTTTTT. It translates to CASSQAGASTGELFF.

This clonotype was observed many times. The chain links TRBV3-1 to TRBJ2-1; D ambiguous. V was pared by 4 bases and J by 4 bases, with 14 bases between. CDR1 is LGHDT, CDR2 YNNKEL, per germline (reference sequence). CDR3 size: 15 residues. In nucleotides, the CDR3 is TGTGCCAGCAGCCGTTCGTGGTCCCAGTACAATGAGCAGTTCTTC. Its protein is CASSRSWSQYNEQFF.

This clonotype was seen a few times. V usage is TRBV20-1 and J usage is TRBJ1-4; D is unresolved. CDR1 and CDR2 from the germline V gene are DFQATT and SNEGSKA (reference sequence). Trimming took off 3 bases at V and 6 bases at J, with 8 bases between the two ends. The CDR3 extends over 12 amino acids. CDR3 sequence reads: CSARVRDEKLFF. The CDR3 bases are TGCAGTGCTAGGGTACGAGATGAAAAACTGTTTTTT.

This clonotype was found many times. This chain connects TRBV29-1 to TRBJ2-1, with TRBD1 identical over 8 bases. The trim removed 3 bases at V and 1 base at J, leaving 2 bases unmatched. The CDR3 consists of 14 residues. Germline lookup yields CDR1 SQVTM and CDR2 ANQGSEA. The CDR3 is CSVDDRGSYNEQFF. CDR3 coding DNA: TGCAGCGTTGACGACAGGGGATCCTACAATGAGCAGTTCTTC.

Turning to this clonotype: A read error is possible here, since a much larger clone lies one base away. No conserved phenylalanine or tryptophan is present at the end of the CDR3, so a read error is the likely explanation. The V gene is TRBV20-1, the J gene TRBJ1-5; unclear D gene. CDR3 length: 14 residues. Looked up from germline, CDR1 is DFQATT and CDR2 is SNEGSKA (reference sequence). V was clipped by 6 bases and J by 0 bases, with 12 bases between them. CDR3 nucleotide sequence: TGCAGTGCAGCTGGAAGTTATAGCAATCAGCCCCAGCATTCT. Protein sequence: CSAAGSYSNQPQHS.

This clonotype appeared many times. The chain combines TRBV7-9 with TRBJ2-7; D might be TRBD2 (6 bases). This CDR3 has 15 amino acids. Trimming pared 5 bases from V and 0 bases from J, leaving 14 bases between. Germline CDR1 is SEHNR and CDR2 is FQNEAQ (reference sequence). The CDR3 sequence: CASSLTSWPSYEQYF. CDR3 coding DNA: TGTGCCAGCAGCCTTACTAGCTGGCCCTCCTACGAGCAGTACTTC.